This TCR beta chain emerged from a study of shared T cell receptors in the human thymus. Generated by immunoSEQ multiplex PCR, the TCRdb table keeps only in-frame clones and is missing some. Counted here are about 380,000 clones, more than 85% occurring once; the ten biggest clones make up roughly 0.02%. CDR1 and CDR2 from the germline V gene are SGHDN and FVKESK. V trimming: 8 bases; J trimming: 5 bases; junction bases outside the gene matches: 17. The CDR3 sequence is 18 residues long. The sequence was collected from a human donor. The chain is built from TRBV14 and TRBJ2-1; TRBD2 aligns across 11 bases. Input material: thymocytes. Here the CDR3 DNA reads TGTGCCAGCTACCTCTCGGCTAGCGGGAGGAAACATAACAATGAGCAGTTCTTC. Amino acid sequence: CASYLSASGRKHNNEQFF.